Listed below are T cell receptor beta chains from one sample, sequenced in a study of T cell responses to AZD1222 COVID-19 vaccine. The protocol was immunoSEQ multiplex PCR, while the TCRdb copy is restricted to in-frame clones and leaves out a portion. The table has about 66,000 clones, approximately 79% seen once. This specimen was peripheral blood, taken on day 0 of MenACWY control vaccination. Receptors were obtained from an adult in good health. The CDR3 runs from the conserved cysteine through the conserved F or W. The D gene is left open where the match is weak. Clone size is shown for a subset of rows, as once, few, many or a class of expanded clone.

NA	NA	TRBV9	14	TRBJ1-5	CASSVGRYNQPQHF	TGTGCCAGCAGCGTAGGGAGGTACAATCAGCCCCAGCATTTT
NA	NA	TRBV4-1	14	TRBJ2-7	CASSQPEFGYEQYF	TGCGCCAGCAGCCAACCGGAGTTTGGATACGAGCAGTACTTC
NA	few	TRBV5-4	13	TRBJ1-3	CATEEKTGNTIYF	TGTGCCACGGAGGAGAAAACTGGAAACACCATATATTTT
NA	NA	TRBV5-1	13	TRBJ2-3	CASSLAVTDTQYF	TGCGCCAGCAGCTTGGCAGTCACAGATACGCAGTATTTT
NA	NA	TRBV7-2	13	TRBJ1-5	CASSSWGGQPQHF	TGTGCCAGCAGCTCCTGGGGGGGACAGCCCCAGCATTTT
NA	NA	TRBV6-5	13	TRBJ2-3	CASRAVGTDTQYF	TGTGCCAGCCGGGCAGTAGGCACAGATACGCAGTATTTT
TRBD1	NA	TRBV19	17	TRBJ1-2	CASSPSSWTGTNYGYTF	TGTGCCAGTAGCCCCTCGTCCTGGACAGGGACAAACTATGGCTACACCTTC
TRBD2	NA	TRBV2	15	TRBJ2-3	CASRGAGGLSDTQYF	TGTGCCAGCAGAGGAGCGGGAGGGCTATCAGATACGCAGTATTTT
TRBD1	NA	TRBV15	16	TRBJ1-1	CATSRGGQGLNTEAFF	TGTGCCACCAGCAGAGGTGGACAGGGGTTGAACACTGAAGCTTTCTTT
TRBD1	NA	TRBV14	15	TRBJ1-1	CASSPGQGLLGEAFF	TGTGCCAGCAGCCCGGGACAGGGTTTACTGGGTGAAGCTTTCTTT
TRBD2	NA	TRBV7-6	16	TRBJ2-3	CASSLVAGALTDTQYF	TGTGCCAGCAGCTTGGTAGCGGGGGCCCTCACAGATACGCAGTATTTT
NA	NA	TRBV29-1	14	TRBJ2-1	CSVEKGVIGNEQFF	TGCAGCGTTGAAAAGGGTGTAATTGGGAATGAGCAGTTCTTC
NA	NA	TRBV19	14	TRBJ2-3	CASSRLFGTGTQYF	TGTGCCAGTAGTCGGCTATTCGGAACGGGGACGCAGTATTTT
TRBD1	NA	TRBV6-5	14	TRBJ2-3	CASSDRGGTDTQYF	TGTGCCAGCAGCGACAGGGGGGGAACAGATACGCAGTATTTT
TRBD1	NA	TRBV4-2	16	TRBJ2-7	CASSQEPGQSSYEQYF	TGTGCCAGCAGCCAGGAGCCGGGACAGAGCTCCTACGAGCAGTACTTC
NA	NA	TRBV30	13	TRBJ1-2	CAWSVGANYGYTF	TGTGCCTGGAGTGTGGGGGCCAACTATGGCTACACCTTC
NA	NA	TRBV6-5	16	TRBJ1-5	CASSSRQGPGNQPQHF	TGTGCCAGCAGTTCTCGCCAGGGCCCGGGCAATCAGCCCCAGCATTTT
NA	NA	TRBV12-5	13	TRBJ2-7	CASGLDSLYEQYF	TGTGCTAGTGGTTTGGACAGCCTCTACGAGCAGTACTTC
NA	once	TRBV2	12	TRBJ1-6	CASSRRNSPLHF	TGTGCCAGCAGCAGACGGAATTCACCCCTCCACTTT
NA	NA	TRBV5-4	17	TRBJ2-2	CASSLVVQPRNTGELFF	TGTGCCAGCAGCTTGGTCGTCCAACCACGGAACACCGGGGAGCTGTTTTTT
NA	once	TRBV6-2/TRBV6-3	15	TRBJ2-3	CASSYSMGGSDTQYF	TGTGCCAGCAGTTACTCCATGGGTGGCTCAGATACGCAGTATTTT
TRBD2	NA	TRBV27	14	TRBJ2-1	CASSLRRGGGEQFF	TGTGCCAGCAGTTTACGGCGGGGGGGCGGTGAGCAGTTCTTC
TRBD2	once	TRBV18	15	TRBJ2-7	CASSPSRGGLYEQYF	TGTGCCAGCTCACCGTCTCGGGGGGGCCTTTACGAGCAGTACTTC
NA	NA	TRBV5-4	13	TRBJ1-2	CASSLTGTDGYTF	TGTGCCAGCAGCTTGACAGGGACGGATGGCTACACCTTC
NA	NA	TRBV27	14	TRBJ1-6	CASSLSAVLGPLHF	TGTGCCAGCAGTTTATCGGCAGTCTTGGGACCCCTCCACTTT
NA	once	TRBV2	14	TRBJ2-5	CASKAGLPQETQYF	TGTGCCAGCAAGGCAGGTCTACCCCAGGAGACCCAGTACTTC
NA	many	TRBV5-5	13	TRBJ2-3	CASSLWDTDTQYF	TGTGCCAGCAGCTTGTGGGATACAGATACGCAGTATTTT
TRBD2	few	TRBV2	13	TRBJ2-1	CASSGGAYNEQFF	TGTGCCAGTAGCGGGGGGGCCTACAATGAGCAGTTCTTC
NA	few	TRBV29-1	15	TRBJ2-2	CSVPAGAGGTGELFF	TGCAGCGTCCCCGCGGGGGCCGGAGGCACCGGGGAGCTGTTTTTT
NA	NA	TRBV7-9	14	TRBJ2-7	CASSREGLAYEQYF	TGTGCCAGCTCCCGTGAAGGGCTAGCCTACGAGCAGTACTTC
NA	NA	TRBV28	12	TRBJ1-5	CASSLRRSPQHF	TGTGCCAGCAGTTTGCGGAGAAGCCCCCAGCATTTT
NA	few	TRBV7-8	15	TRBJ2-7	CASSLEGIFGRQQYF	TGTGCCAGCAGCTTAGAAGGGATTTTCGGTCGTCAGCAGTACTTC
NA	NA	TRBV10-3	12	TRBJ1-3	CATRSGEHTIYF	TGTGCCACCAGGTCGGGGGAACACACCATATATTTT
NA	few	TRBV7-3	15	TRBJ1-1	CASSQRRGSNTEAFF	TGTGCCAGCAGCCAAAGGCGGGGGTCGAACACTGAAGCTTTCTTT
NA	NA	TRBV10-3	13	TRBJ1-1	CAITQGRNTEAFF	TGTGCCATCACCCAAGGTCGGAACACTGAAGCTTTCTTT
TRBD1	NA	TRBV25-1	15	TRBJ2-3	CASRRGTGSTDTQYF	TGTGCCAGCAGAAGGGGGACAGGGAGCACAGATACGCAGTATTTT
NA	once	TRBV9	14	TRBJ2-2	CASSVHSDTGELFF	TGTGCCAGCAGCGTGCACAGCGACACCGGGGAGCTGTTTTTT
NA	NA	TRBV30	13	TRBJ2-2	CAWSDRVTGELFF	TGTGCCTGGAGTGACAGGGTGACCGGGGAGCTGTTTTTT
NA	NA	TRBV15	17	TRBJ2-1	CATSRDLPDLGVGEQFF	TGTGCCACCAGCAGAGACCTCCCAGATTTGGGGGTGGGTGAGCAGTTCTTC
NA	NA	TRBV27	15	TRBJ2-1	CASSFATYSYNEQFF	TGTGCCAGCAGTTTCGCCACTTACTCCTACAATGAGCAGTTCTTC
TRBD2	NA	TRBV6-5	15	TRBJ2-1	CASRVGLAGAFEQFF	TGTGCCAGCAGGGTTGGCCTAGCGGGAGCTTTTGAGCAGTTCTTC
NA	NA	TRBV14	14	TRBJ1-1	CASSSLGYNTEAFF	TGTGCCAGCAGCTCCCTCGGGTATAACACTGAAGCTTTCTTT
NA	many	TRBV6-5	14	TRBJ2-1	CASGSASSYNEQFF	TGTGCCAGCGGAAGCGCGAGCTCCTACAATGAGCAGTTCTTC
NA	NA	TRBV30	13	TRBJ1-1	CAWSPDSNTEAFF	TGTGCCTGGAGTCCCGACTCGAACACTGAAGCTTTCTTT
NA	NA	TRBV5-1	14	TRBJ1-1	CASSAGHQNTEAFF	TGCGCCAGCAGCGCGGGACACCAGAACACTGAAGCTTTCTTT
NA	NA	TRBV7-2	17	TRBJ2-3	CASSLESRGLSTDTQYF	TGTGCCAGCAGCTTAGAATCCCGCGGGCTTAGCACAGATACGCAGTATTTT
NA	NA	TRBV7-3	13	TRBJ1-1	CASSLSGNTEAFF	TGTGCCAGCAGTCTTTCGGGTAACACTGAAGCTTTCTTT
TRBD1	NA	TRBV5-1	15	TRBJ2-3	CASSFTGGSTDTQYF	TGCGCCAGCAGCTTTACAGGGGGGAGCACAGATACGCAGTATTTT
TRBD2	NA	TRBV5-1	15	TRBJ2-3	CASSFGRGIDDTQYF	TGCGCCAGCAGCTTTGGGCGGGGGATTGACGATACGCAGTATTTT
TRBD1	NA	TRBV5-6	15	TRBJ2-2	CASSLETGGSGELFF	TGTGCCAGCAGTCTCGAGACAGGGGGCTCCGGGGAGCTGTTTTTT
NA	NA	TRBV11-3	13	TRBJ1-2	CASSFTGGRGYTF	TGTGCCAGCAGCTTTACGGGGGGACGTGGCTACACCTTC